One and the same sample provided the 31 T cell receptor beta chains below, sequenced in a study of blood T cell repertoires in COVID-19. Sequencing used immunoSEQ multiplex PCR; TCRdb keeps in-frame clones, though not all of them. The data show approximately 150,000 clones, just over 90% seen once. Sequenced sample: peripheral blood. Receptors originate from a man between 18 and 29 years old with COVID-19, enrolled during active disease.

The J gene is TRBJ1-1, the V gene TRBV3-1 (or the pseudogene TRBV3-2), with TRBD1 matching 10 bases. The CDR3 is 17 amino acids. Trimming removed 4 bases from V and 8 bases from J; junction bases left unmatched: 16. Germline CDR1 reads LGHDT; CDR2 reads YNNKEL (reference sequence). CDR3 sequence reads: CASSRGQGVDLAEEAFF. As DNA, the CDR3 is TGTGCCAGCAGCCGAGGACAGGGGGTGGATTTGGCGGAGGAAGCTTTCTTT.

The chain has TRBV11-1 and TRBJ1-5; D possibly corresponds to TRBD1 (6 bases). The germline V and J ends were trimmed by 2 bases and 9 bases, with 14 bases remaining between them. Germline lookup yields CDR1 SGHAT and CDR2 FQDESV (reference sequence). This CDR3 has 14 amino acids. The CDR3 region is CASSLRSGEPPQHF. DNA of the CDR3: TGTGCCAGCAGCTTACGGTCAGGGGAGCCGCCCCAGCATTTT.

The chain is built from TRBV6-6 and TRBJ2-7; 12 positions agree with TRBD1. The CDR3 covers 15 residues. From germline, CDR1 is MNHNY and CDR2 SVGAGI (reference sequence). With V trimmed by 2 bases and J by 2 bases, 1 base remained unmatched. The CDR3 coding sequence is TGTGCCAGCAGTTACGGGACAGGGGGCCCCTACGAGCAGTACTTC. Amino acids: CASSYGTGGPYEQYF.

The chain uses TRBV5-4 and TRBJ1-4, with 7 bases identical to TRBD1. The CDR3 consists of 15 residues. Germline assignment: CDR1 SGHNT and CDR2 YYREEE (reference sequence). V was clipped by 3 bases and J by 7 bases; unmatched bases: 9. CDR3 in DNA: TGTGCCAGCAGCTCGAACAGGGGAGGCGTTGAAAAACTGTTTTTT. Protein sequence: CASSSNRGGVEKLFF.

The chain links TRBV5-8 to TRBJ1-5; D is perhaps TRBD1 (6 bases). V was shortened by 1 base and J by 0 bases, with 17 bases between the two germline ends. Germline lookup yields CDR1 SGHTS and CDR2 YDEGEE. CDR3 size: 18 residues. The CDR3 DNA is TGTGCCAGCAGCTTGTGGGACACCGACGGATATAGCAATCAGCCCCAGCATTTT. Protein: CASSLWDTDGYSNQPQHF.

The V and J genes are TRBV24-1 and TRBJ1-5, with 7 positions matching TRBD1. The length of the CDR3 is 14 residues. After removal of 5 bases from V and 6 bases from J, the junction contained 6 bases not matched to a gene. Germline lookup yields CDR1 KGHDR and CDR2 SFDVKD. CDR3 coding DNA: TGTGCCACCAGTGTTCAGGGGGGAAGTCAGCCCCAGCATTTT. It translates to CATSVQGGSQPQHF.

Details on this clone: A junction boundary mismatches the germline segment, possibly from a read error. The chain has TRBV15 and TRBJ1-4, with 10 bases aligning to TRBD1. The germline gives CDR1 LNHNV, CDR2 YYDKDF (reference sequence). The CDR3 loop spans 15 amino acids. As DNA, the CDR3 is TGTGCCACCAGCACTCGGGACAGGGGTAATGAAAAACTGCTTTTT. Translating gives CATSTRDRGNEKLLF.

The CDR3 nucleotides are TGTGCCAGCAGTTACTCGATAGTCCAGGGCTACGAGCAGTACTTC. This translates into CASSYSIVQGYEQYF. This chain uses TRBV6-6 with TRBJ2-7; D may be TRBD1 (5 bases). This CDR3 has 15 amino acids. The V and J ends lost 0 bases and 3 bases respectively, with 12 bases between them. Per germline, CDR1 MNHNY and CDR2 SVGAGI (reference sequence).

A note on this clone: The junction and the germline gene differ at one end; a read error may be behind it. The genes are TRBV7-8 and TRBJ1-4, with 7 bases aligning to TRBD1. The germline V gene encodes CDR1 SGHVS and CDR2 FQNEAQ. The CDR3 is made up of 15 amino acids. This chain's CDR3 is CASSSFDRENEKLLF. CDR3 nucleotide sequence: TGTGCCAGCAGCTCCTTCGACAGGGAGAATGAAAAACTGCTTTTT.

This chain connects TRBV6-5 to TRBJ1-2; D perhaps matches TRBD1 (5 bases). V shed 8 bases and J shed 4 bases, with 11 bases lying between them. Germline CDR1 reads MNHEY; CDR2 reads SVGAGI. The CDR3 is 12 residues long. CDR3 in DNA: TGTGCCAGCCTTTCAAGGGGCTATGGCTACACCTTC. Translating it yields CASLSRGYGYTF.

The CDR3 DNA follows: TGTGCCAGCAGCGGGTGGACTAGCGACGGTAATGAGCAGTTCTTC. This gives the protein CASSGWTSDGNEQFF. The gene calls are TRBV9 and TRBJ2-1; 9 nucleotides align to TRBD2. In germline, CDR1 is SGDLS, CDR2 YYNGEE. J gave up 7 bases and V 3 bases, and 8 bases lay outside the gene matches. The CDR3 loop spans 15 amino acids.

This sequence joins TRBV27 and TRBJ1-5, with a weak D call TRBD1 (6 bases). The V end lost 8 bases, the J end lost 1 base, and 12 bases lay between the germline ends. The germline CDR1 and CDR2 sequences are MNHEY and SMNVEV (reference sequence). The CDR3 totals 14 residues. The CDR3 DNA sequence: TGTGCCAGCCGGATAACAGGGAGCAATCAGCCCCAGCATTTT. This translates into CASRITGSNQPQHF.

The rearrangement links TRBV28 to TRBJ1-5, with D unresolved. Germline CDR1 reads MDHEN; CDR2 reads SYDVKM. The CDR3 is 13 amino acids. Trimming removed 10 bases at V and 1 base at J, with 11 bases between. The chain's CDR3 is CATSSLSNQPQHF. As DNA, the CDR3 is TGTGCCACCTCGTCTTTAAGCAATCAGCCCCAGCATTTT.

The chain couples TRBV3-1 (or the pseudogene TRBV3-2) to TRBJ1-2, with D unresolved. The CDR3 runs to 11 residues. The V gene's germline CDR1 is LGHDT and CDR2 YNNKEL (reference sequence). The V and J ends lost 4 bases and 7 bases respectively, with 7 bases between them. The CDR3 bases are TGTGCCAGCAGCCGCGGAATTGGCTACACCTTC. It specifies CASSRGIGYTF.

V usage is TRBV6-2 or TRBV6-3 and J usage is TRBJ2-7; 9 bases align to TRBD1. This CDR3 comprises 15 residues. The germline gives CDR1 MNHEY, CDR2 SVGEGT. J gave up 4 bases and V 5 bases, and 9 bases lay outside the gene matches. CDR3 coding DNA: TGTGCCAGCAGTCGCAACAGGGACAGGGAGTACGAGCAGTACTTC. Its protein product is CASSRNRDREYEQYF.

The V gene is TRBV19, the J gene TRBJ2-1, with 12 bases identical to TRBD2. The CDR3 loop spans 17 amino acids. The germline V gene encodes CDR1 LNHDA and CDR2 SQIVND (reference sequence). V shed 8 bases, J shed 0 bases, and the junction held 8 bases outside the gene matches. This CDR3 is CASSGLAGPSSYNEQFF. CDR3 in DNA: TGTGCCAGTTCAGGACTAGCGGGACCGAGCTCCTACAATGAGCAGTTCTTC.

The V and J genes are TRBV19 and TRBJ2-1; D perhaps matches TRBD1 (6 bases). The CDR3 runs to 13 residues. Germline lookup yields CDR1 LNHDA and CDR2 SQIVND (reference sequence). Trimming stripped 1 base from V and 7 bases from J, with 8 bases between. CDR3 sequence (DNA): TGTGCCAGTAGTATAGGGCAGGGGAATGAGCAGTTCTTC. This encodes CASSIGQGNEQFF.

The rearrangement links TRBV7-9 to TRBJ1-5; TRBD1 matches at 10 bases. Germline CDR1 SEHNR, CDR2 FQNEAQ (reference sequence). The CDR3 is 16 residues long. Losses at the gene ends were 1 base for V and 2 bases for J; bases not matched to a gene: 2. The CDR3 DNA follows: TGTGCCAGCAGCTTAGGGGACAGGGGTGGCAATCAGCCCCAGCATTTT. Its translation is CASSLGDRGGNQPQHF. The complete variable domain, with remaining parts taken from reference TRBV7-9 and TRBJ1-5, reads DTGVSQNPRHKITKRGQNVTFRCDPISEHNRLYWYRQTLGQGPEFLTYFQNEAQLEKSRLLSDRFSAERPKGSFSTLEIQRTEQGDSAMYLCASSLGDRGGNQPQHFGDGTRLSIL.

The gene calls are TRBV27 and TRBJ2-1, with 9 nucleotides matching TRBD1. This CDR3 spans 16 amino acids. CDR1 is MNHEY, CDR2 SMNVEV, per germline (reference sequence). J gave up 3 bases and V 4 bases, and 7 bases lay outside the gene matches. This chain's CDR3 is CASSSGTGRGYNEQFF. Here the CDR3 DNA reads TGTGCCAGCAGTTCGGGGACAGGGAGGGGCTACAATGAGCAGTTCTTC.

The rearrangement uses TRBV19 and TRBJ1-2; no clear D gene. The V end was cut by 10 bases, the J end by 3 bases, with 15 bases between. Germline loops: CDR1 LNHDA, CDR2 SQIVND (reference sequence). The CDR3 sequence is 13 residues long. The CDR3 sequence is CANPQRKDYGYTF. The CDR3 DNA is TGTGCCAACCCGCAGCGAAAGGACTATGGCTACACCTTC.

The rearrangement joins TRBV9 to TRBJ2-3; TRBD2 aligns across 9 bases. The J segment lost 5 bases and the V segment lost 4 bases, leaving 8 bases of the junction unmatched. In germline, CDR1 is SGDLS, CDR2 YYNGEE. This CDR3 comprises 15 residues. The CDR3, as DNA: TGTGCCAGCAGCCCCTCGGGCGGGAGGGGAGATACGCAGTATTTT. Translating it yields CASSPSGGRGDTQYF.

A word on this clone: One junction end does not reproduce the germline sequence, and a read error may be involved. The genes are TRBV7-8 and TRBJ1-4, with D possibly being TRBD1 (6 bases). The germline V gene encodes CDR1 SGHVS and CDR2 FQNEAQ. The CDR3 runs 16 residues. The CDR3 loop reads CASSLTAGDPNEKLLF. The CDR3 DNA reads as TGTGCCAGCAGCTTAACGGCAGGGGACCCTAATGAAAAACTGCTTTTT.

This chain uses TRBV6-5 with TRBJ2-2; D is perhaps TRBD2 (6 bases). V lost 4 bases to trimming and J lost 5 bases, with 14 bases between them. This CDR3 comprises 15 residues. Per the germline V gene, CDR1 is MNHEY and CDR2 is SVGAGI. CDR3 residues: CASSSGLRRTGELFF. The CDR3 bases are TGTGCCAGCAGTTCGGGACTTCGGAGGACCGGGGAGCTGTTTTTT.

This clone was detected once. V usage is TRBV27 and J usage is TRBJ2-1; 10 bases are shared with TRBD2. The germline V gene encodes CDR1 MNHEY and CDR2 SMNVEV (reference sequence). The V gene end was trimmed by 5 bases and the J gene end by 8 bases; junction bases not matched to a gene: 6. The CDR3 runs to 14 residues. The CDR3 here is CASSPGLAVDEQFF. The CDR3 DNA sequence: TGTGCCAGCAGTCCTGGACTAGCGGTCGATGAGCAGTTCTTC.

The chain uses TRBV27 and TRBJ1-2; 10 bases match TRBD1. There are 15 residues in the CDR3. Germline CDR1 is MNHEY and CDR2 is SMNVEV (reference sequence). J lost 2 bases, V lost 3 bases, and 3 bases had no gene match. The CDR3 DNA reads TGTGCCAGCAGTTTTAGGACAGGGGGAAACTATGGCTACACCTTC. Translation: CASSFRTGGNYGYTF.

The chain carries TRBV7-9 and TRBJ2-1, with TRBD2 matching over 11 bases. In germline, CDR1 is SEHNR, CDR2 FQNEAQ (reference sequence). The J segment lost 3 bases and the V segment lost 5 bases, leaving 3 bases of the junction unmatched. This CDR3 spans 15 amino acids. The CDR3 loop is CASSLSGRVYNEQFF. The CDR3 DNA is TGTGCCAGCAGCCTTAGCGGGAGGGTCTACAATGAGCAGTTCTTC.

The J gene is TRBJ2-7, the V gene TRBV13; 7 bases match TRBD1. The CDR3 sequence is 18 residues long. V shed 0 bases and J 6 bases; nucleotides not matched to a gene: 17. Germline V lookup: CDR1 PRHDT, CDR2 FYEKMQ (reference sequence). The CDR3 protein is CASSLGQGTPYQVSEQYF. In DNA form, the CDR3 reads TGTGCCAGCAGCTTAGGACAGGGGACCCCCTATCAGGTCAGCGAGCAGTACTTC.

V usage is TRBV5-1 and J usage is TRBJ2-7, with 7 bases matching TRBD1. Germline-derived CDR1 and CDR2 are SGHRS and YFSETQ. The CDR3 contains 18 residues. Germline trimming cut 0 bases from V and 5 bases from J; bases unmatched to any gene: 17. DNA of the CDR3: TGCGCCAGCAGCTTGGCCCCGGAAAGTAAGGGGGCTTGGAACGAGCAGTACTTC. Protein sequence: CASSLAPESKGAWNEQYF.

The chain recombines TRBV7-8 with TRBJ1-5, with D perhaps matching TRBD1 (5 bases). The V and J ends lost 5 bases and 0 bases respectively, with 14 bases between them. Germline CDR1 SGHVS, CDR2 FQNEAQ. This CDR3 has 16 residues. The CDR3 region is CASSPTESYSNQPQHF. For the CDR3, the DNA is TGTGCCAGCAGCCCGACAGAGAGTTATAGCAATCAGCCCCAGCATTTT.

This chain uses TRBV11-2 with TRBJ2-3; D may be TRBD1 (5 bases). CDR1 is SGHAT, CDR2 FQNNGV, per germline. The CDR3 has 15 residues. Trimming shortened V by 5 bases and J by 6 bases, and 18 bases separated the two germline ends. The CDR3 DNA reads as TGTGCCAGCAGCCCAACCAGACAGCTCAGGGATACGCAGTATTTT. It is translated as CASSPTRQLRDTQYF.

The rearrangement joins TRBV12-3 or TRBV12-4 to TRBJ1-2; D is ambiguous. The CDR3 sequence is 12 residues long. Trimming cost V 4 bases and J 4 bases, with 7 bases left between them. For the CDR3, the DNA is TGTGCCAGCAGTTCCCGTAGCTATGGCTACACCTTC. Residues: CASSSRSYGYTF.